Listed below are T cell receptor beta chains from one sample, sequenced in a study of blood T cell repertoires in COVID-19. Clones were sequenced by immunoSEQ multiplex PCR, and TCRdb holds only the in-frame ones, with some missing. The sample carries around 73,000 clones, more than 70% recorded once. The source material was peripheral blood. Receptors were obtained from a man between 65 and 80 years old with COVID-19, enrolled during active disease. CDR3s include the opening cysteine and the closing phenylalanine or tryptophan. Fields, in order: J gene, V gene, clone size, D gene, CDR3 DNA, CDR3 protein. The D gene is left open where the match is weak. Clone size appears in some rows only: once, few, many, or a class for an expanded clone.

TRBJ1-1 | TRBV14 | once | TRBD1 | TGTGCCAGCACAGGACAGGCGAACACTGAAGCTTTCTTT | CASTGQANTEAFF
TRBJ2-3 | TRBV4-1 | . | TRBD2 | TGCGCCAGCAGCCGACGACTAGCACCTAGCACAGATACGCAGTATTTT | CASSRRLAPSTDTQYF
TRBJ1-2 | TRBV4-3 | few | . | TGCGCCAGCAGCCAAGATCGGCAGGCCAACTATGGCTACACCTTC | CASSQDRQANYGYTF
TRBJ1-2 | TRBV28 | . | TRBD1 | TGTGCCAGCAGTACCGGGACAGGGGGCTACTATGGCTACACCTTC | CASSTGTGGYYGYTF
TRBJ1-2 | TRBV7-3 | . | . | TGTGCCAGCAGTCACCCGAGCGAAGGCTACACCTTC | CASSHPSEGYTF
TRBJ2-1 | TRBV6-2/TRBV6-3 | . | TRBD2 | TGTGCCAGCAGTTACTCGGCGGGAGGAGATGAGCAGTTCTTC | CASSYSAGGDEQFF
TRBJ2-7 | TRBV9 | . | TRBD1 | TGTGCCAGCAGCGTGGGACAGGGGACGGCCGAGCAGTACTTC | CASSVGQGTAEQYF
TRBJ2-4 | TRBV28 | few | . | TGTGCCAGCAAAGCGAGATTGAGAGAAGGAAACATTCAGTACTTC | CASKARLREGNIQYF
TRBJ1-1 | TRBV13 | . | TRBD1 | TGTGCCAGCACCTCTACATGGACAGGCCAGAACACTGAAGCTTTCTTT | CASTSTWTGQNTEAFF
TRBJ1-6 | TRBV9 | . | . | TGTGCCAGCAGCGTAGGATGGGACTTAAATAATTCACCCCTCCACTTT | CASSVGWDLNNSPLHF
TRBJ2-2 | TRBV7-9 | few | TRBD2 | TGTGCCAGCAGACCCGGGTGGCGGGAGGCCGGGGAGCTGTTTTTT | CASRPGWREAGELFF
TRBJ2-3 | TRBV28 | . | . | TGTGCCAGCAGTATAGCATTAGCCCAAGATACGCAGTATTTT | CASSIALAQDTQYF
TRBJ1-5 | TRBV19 | once | . | TGTGCCAGTACAACTAGCCAGTTTCAGCCCCAGCATTTT | CASTTSQFQPQHF
TRBJ2-1 | TRBV7-6 | . | TRBD2 | TGTGCCAGCAGCTTAGCTTTGACTAGCGGGAGAGCTGAGCAGTTCTTC | CASSLALTSGRAEQFF
TRBJ1-5 | TRBV5-6 | . | . | TGTGCCAGCAGCTTACAGCCTTATAGCAATCAGCCCCAGCATTTT | CASSLQPYSNQPQHF
TRBJ1-5 | TRBV7-2 | . | TRBD1 | TGTGCCAGCAGCTTAGTGACAGGGGTCAATCAGCCCCAGCATTTT | CASSLVTGVNQPQHF
TRBJ1-5 | TRBV5-4 | . | TRBD1 | TGTGCCAGCAGCGAGGACAGGGGTGGCAATCAGCCCCAGCATTTT | CASSEDRGGNQPQHF
TRBJ1-1 | TRBV5-1 | . | . | TGCGCCAGCAGCACATCTCAGGGCAACACTGAAGCTTTCTTT | CASSTSQGNTEAFF
TRBJ2-5 | TRBV19 | once | . | TGTGCCAGTAGTCCAGGTTGGGGAGCGGACCAAGAGACCCAGTACTTC | CASSPGWGADQETQYF
TRBJ1-2 | TRBV27 | . | . | TGTGCCAGTTGGCAGGGGTCGTGGGGCTACACCTTC | CASWQGSWGYTF
TRBJ2-3 | TRBV29-1 | . | TRBD2 | TGCAGCGTTAGGGGCGGGACTAGCGATAGCACAGATACGCAGTATTTT | CSVRGGTSDSTDTQYF
TRBJ1-4 | TRBV7-9 | . | . | TGTGCCAGCAGCTTATTAGATGAAAAACTGTTTTTT | CASSLLDEKLFF
TRBJ2-7 | TRBV7-2 | . | . | TGTGCCAGCAGCTTGGAGAGGAGTCTGCAGTACTTC | CASSLERSLQYF
TRBJ2-1 | TRBV5-1 | . | . | TGCGCCAGCAGCTTGGACTGGGGGCCTTACAATGAGCAGTTCTTC | CASSLDWGPYNEQFF
TRBJ1-1 | TRBV19 | . | . | TGTGCCAGTAGTATAATAGGACAGCGCACTGAAGCTTTCTTT | CASSIIGQRTEAFF
TRBJ2-3 | TRBV7-3 | . | . | TGTGCCAGCAGCTCCGGCCTAGCAGTATCAGATACGCAGTATTTT | CASSSGLAVSDTQYF
TRBJ1-2 | TRBV4-3 | . | . | TGCGCCAGCAGCCAAGGGCTTAACTATGGCTACACCTTC | CASSQGLNYGYTF
TRBJ1-2 | TRBV18 | . | . | TGTGCCAGCTCACCTGACATGGAGCAGGGTAAAGACTATGGCTACACCTTC | CASSPDMEQGKDYGYTF
TRBJ2-7 | TRBV18 | few | . | TGTGCCAGCTCACTCCGCCAGGGTGTTTCCTACGAGCAGTACTTC | CASSLRQGVSYEQYF
TRBJ1-3 | TRBV7-2 | . | TRBD1 | TGTGCCAGCAGCCAGGGGGTGGCCTCTGGAAACACCATATATTTT | CASSQGVASGNTIYF
TRBJ2-7 | TRBV19 | . | . | TGTGCCAGTAGATCTTTACAACCCGGGATCTCCTACGAGCAGTACTTC | CASRSLQPGISYEQYF
TRBJ1-5 | TRBV30 | . | . | TGTGCCTGGAGTGTACTAAGTTCAGGAGCCGGGAACAATCAGCCCCAGCATTTT | CAWSVLSSGAGNNQPQHF
TRBJ1-4 | TRBV28 | . | . | TGTGCCAGCAGTCCCACGGTGGGGGAGGTGTTTTTT | CASSPTVGEVFF
TRBJ2-2 | TRBV6-4 | . | . | TGTGCCAGCAGCTCGCAGGCGGGGACCGGGGAGCTGTTTTTT | CASSSQAGTGELFF
TRBJ1-5 | TRBV7-2 | . | TRBD1 | TGTGCCAGCAGCTTAGCCGGGACAGGGAATCAGCCCCAGCATTTT | CASSLAGTGNQPQHF
TRBJ1-2 | TRBV19 | once | . | TGTGCCAGTAGTATAACCCTAGCCCGGCGGGACTATGGCTACACCTTC | CASSITLARRDYGYTF
TRBJ1-2 | TRBV19 | few | . | TGTGCCAGTAGTACGAGGGTTCTTGGCTACACCTTC | CASSTRVLGYTF
TRBJ2-5 | TRBV7-6 | . | . | TGTGCCAGCAGCTCGGACAGACAAGAGACCCAGTACTTC | CASSSDRQETQYF
TRBJ2-1 | TRBV25-1 | once | . | TGTGCCAGCAGCGGGGGGCTAGCGGCCTCCAATGAGCAGTTCTTC | CASSGGLAASNEQFF
TRBJ1-2 | TRBV5-1 | . | . | TGCGCCAGCAGGTCACAAGACTTAACGACTAACTATGGCTACACCTTC | CASRSQDLTTNYGYTF
TRBJ1-6 | TRBV11-1 | . | TRBD1 | TGTGCCAGCAGCTTTCGACAGGGGGCGTCACCCCTCCACTTT | CASSFRQGASPLHF
TRBJ2-5 | TRBV6-2/TRBV6-3 | . | TRBD2 | TGTGCCAGCAGCGGGACTAGCAAAGAGACCCAGTACTTC | CASSGTSKETQYF
TRBJ2-7 | TRBV27 | . | TRBD2 | TGTGCCAGCAGTACTGAACATGACGGGACTAGCGGGAGCTCAGCCTACGAGCAGTACTTC | CASSTEHDGTSGSSAYEQYF
TRBJ2-2 | TRBV6-2/TRBV6-3 | few | TRBD2 | TGTGCCAGCAGCTTCACGACTAGCGGGAGGGTAAACACCGGGGAGCTGTTTTTT | CASSFTTSGRVNTGELFF
TRBJ2-1 | TRBV5-6 | . | TRBD2 | TGTGCCCCCCGCGGGGCTAGCGGGAGAGTGAATGAGCAGTTCTTC | CAPRGASGRVNEQFF
TRBJ1-2 | TRBV6-4 | . | . | TGTGCCAGCAGTGCGAGGTCCCTTGGAGGCGGCTACACCTTC | CASSARSLGGGYTF
TRBJ2-1 | TRBV4-3 | . | . | TGCGCCAGCAGCTTATGGGGAGGTGAATACAATGAGCAGTTCTTC | CASSLWGGEYNEQFF
TRBJ2-6 | TRBV4-2 | . | TRBD1 | TGTGCCAGCAGCCAAGACAGGGGGCCCGACAACGTCCTGACTTTC | CASSQDRGPDNVLTF
TRBJ2-3 | TRBV7-9 | . | TRBD1 | TGTGCCAGCAGCTTAGGGACAGGGGGATTTAGCACAGATACGCAGTATTTT | CASSLGTGGFSTDTQYF
TRBJ1-5 | TRBV14 | . | TRBD1 | TGTGCCAGCAGCCGCAGGGGGCAGGGTCAGCCCCAGCATTTT | CASSRRGQGQPQHF
TRBJ1-1 | TRBV7-6 | . | . | TGTGCCAGCAGCCTACCTTTGGACGGGAGGAATGGTGAAGCTTTCTTT | CASSLPLDGRNGEAFF
TRBJ2-1 | TRBV10-3 | . | . | TGTGCCATCAGCTTCCAGGAGGGAGGTGAGCAGTTCTTC | CAISFQEGGEQFF
TRBJ1-1 | TRBV3-1/TRBV3-2 | . | . | TGTGCCAGCAGCCAAATCGGGAACACTGAAGCTTTCTTT | CASSQIGNTEAFF
TRBJ2-2 | TRBV5-5 | . | . | TGTGCCAGCAGCCGGGGAGCAGGGGCAGACACCGGGGAGCTGTTTTTT | CASSRGAGADTGELFF